The following is a TCR beta chain sequence with its context. This record belongs to a study of technical replicates of blood from a handful of donors. CDR1 is LNHDA and CDR2 is SQIVND in the germline V gene (reference sequence). V dropped 2 bases and J dropped 7 bases, with 15 bases sitting between them. There are 15 residues in the CDR3. Measured with immunoSEQ multiplex PCR; TCRdb has only the in-frame clones, and not every one. The table lists tens of thousands of clones, over 85% of them singletons. The TCR was taken from a human donor in good health. The chain couples TRBV19 to TRBJ1-5, with D uncertain. Sequenced: T cells isolated from PBMCs. CDR3 coding DNA: TGTGCCAGTAGTATATGGACCGGGGAAGGCCAGCCCCAGCATTTT. Translation: CASSIWTGEGQPQHF.